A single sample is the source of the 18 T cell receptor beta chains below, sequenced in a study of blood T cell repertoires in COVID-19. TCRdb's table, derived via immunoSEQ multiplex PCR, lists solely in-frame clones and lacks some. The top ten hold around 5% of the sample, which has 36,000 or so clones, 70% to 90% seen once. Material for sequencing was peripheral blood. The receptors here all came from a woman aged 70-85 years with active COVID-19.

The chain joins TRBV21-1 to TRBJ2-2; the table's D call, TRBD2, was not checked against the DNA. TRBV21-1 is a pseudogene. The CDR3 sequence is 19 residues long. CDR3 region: CASSKADLICESNTGELFF. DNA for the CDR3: TGTGCCAGCAGCAAAGCAGATTTGATTTGTGAGTCGAACACCGGGGAGCTGTTTTTT.

The CDR3 here is CASSQGQGINEQYF. For the CDR3, the DNA is TGCGCCAGCAGCCAGGGACAGGGAATTAACGAGCAGTACTTC. The V gene is TRBV4-3, the J gene TRBJ2-7; 9 bases agree with TRBD1. This CDR3 spans 14 amino acids. Germline V gene lookup returns CDR1 LGHNA and CDR2 YSLEER. Trimming removed 3 bases from V and 5 bases from J; junction bases left unmatched: 5.

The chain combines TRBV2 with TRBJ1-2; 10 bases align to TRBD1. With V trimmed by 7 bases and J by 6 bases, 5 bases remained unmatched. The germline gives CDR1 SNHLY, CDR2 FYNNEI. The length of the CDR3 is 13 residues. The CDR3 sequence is CASKPDRGHGYTF. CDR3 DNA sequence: TGTGCCAGCAAACCAGACAGGGGGCATGGCTACACCTTC.

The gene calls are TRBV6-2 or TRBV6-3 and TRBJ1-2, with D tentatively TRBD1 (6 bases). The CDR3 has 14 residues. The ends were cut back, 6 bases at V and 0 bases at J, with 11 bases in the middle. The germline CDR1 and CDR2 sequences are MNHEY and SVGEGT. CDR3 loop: CASSTGSANYGYTF. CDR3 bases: TGTGCCAGCAGCACAGGGTCAGCTAACTATGGCTACACCTTC.

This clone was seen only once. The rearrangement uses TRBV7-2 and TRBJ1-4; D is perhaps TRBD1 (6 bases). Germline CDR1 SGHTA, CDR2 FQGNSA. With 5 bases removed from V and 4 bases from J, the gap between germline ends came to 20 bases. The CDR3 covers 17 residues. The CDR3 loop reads CASSPEGGFRINEKLFF. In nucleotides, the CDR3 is TGTGCCAGCAGCCCCGAGGGGGGGTTTAGGATTAATGAAAAACTGTTTTTT.

The CDR3 region is CASSLTNGAETQYF. Written as DNA, the CDR3 is TGTGCCAGCAGCCTAACTAACGGTGCAGAGACCCAGTACTTC. The chain uses TRBV11-3 and TRBJ2-5, with D uncertain. Trimming pared 5 bases from V and 4 bases from J, leaving 14 bases between. Germline values: CDR1 SGHNT, CDR2 YENEEA. This CDR3 is built from 14 residues.

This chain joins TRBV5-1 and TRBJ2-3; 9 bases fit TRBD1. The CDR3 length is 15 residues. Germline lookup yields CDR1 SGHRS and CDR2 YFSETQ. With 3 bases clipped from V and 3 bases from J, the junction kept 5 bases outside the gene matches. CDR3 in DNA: TGCGCCAGCAGCTCGGACAGGGGCTCGACAGATACGCAGTATTTT. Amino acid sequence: CASSSDRGSTDTQYF. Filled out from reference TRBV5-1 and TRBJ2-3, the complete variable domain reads KAGVTQTPRYLIKTRGQQVTLSCSPISGHRSVSWYQQTPGQGLQFLFEYFSETQRNKGNFPGRFSGRQFSNSRSEMNVSTLELGDSALYLCASSSDRGSTDTQYFGPGTRLTVL.

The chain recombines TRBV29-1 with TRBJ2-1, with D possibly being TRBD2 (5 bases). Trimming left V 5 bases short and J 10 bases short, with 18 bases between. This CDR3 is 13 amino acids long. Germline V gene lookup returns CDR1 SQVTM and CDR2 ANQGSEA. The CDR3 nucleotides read TGCAGCGTTCTGGAAGGAGTAGCTAGCGAGCAGTTCTTC. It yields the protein CSVLEGVASEQFF.

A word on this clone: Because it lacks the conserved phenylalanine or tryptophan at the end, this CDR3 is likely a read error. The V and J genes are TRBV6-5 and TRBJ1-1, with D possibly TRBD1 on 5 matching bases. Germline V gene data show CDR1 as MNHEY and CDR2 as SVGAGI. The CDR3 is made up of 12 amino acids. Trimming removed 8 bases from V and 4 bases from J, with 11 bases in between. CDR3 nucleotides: TGTGCCAGCTACGGGGGTGCCACTGAAGCTTTCTCT. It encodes CASYGGATEAFS.

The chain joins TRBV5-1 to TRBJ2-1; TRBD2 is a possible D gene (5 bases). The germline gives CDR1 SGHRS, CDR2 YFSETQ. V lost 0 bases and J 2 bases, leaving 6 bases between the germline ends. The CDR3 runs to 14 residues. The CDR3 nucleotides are TGCGCCAGCAGCTTGGGGGAGACCTACAATGAGCAGTTCTTC. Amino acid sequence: CASSLGETYNEQFF.

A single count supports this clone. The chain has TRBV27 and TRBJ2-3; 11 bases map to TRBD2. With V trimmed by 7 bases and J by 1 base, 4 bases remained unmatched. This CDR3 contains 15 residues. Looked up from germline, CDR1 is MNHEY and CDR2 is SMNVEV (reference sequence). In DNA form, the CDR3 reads TGTGCCAGCAATCCACTAGCGGGGGGCACAGATACGCAGTATTTT. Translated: CASNPLAGGTDTQYF.

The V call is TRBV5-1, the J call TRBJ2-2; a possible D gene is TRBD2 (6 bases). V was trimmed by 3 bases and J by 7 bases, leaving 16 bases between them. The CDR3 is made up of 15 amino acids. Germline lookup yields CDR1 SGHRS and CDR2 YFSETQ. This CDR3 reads CASSSGTPVGGELFF. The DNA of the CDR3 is TGCGCCAGCAGCTCCGGGACTCCAGTCGGCGGGGAGCTGTTTTTT.

This chain's CDR3 is CASSLTAGAETQYF. The CDR3 bases are TGTGCCAGCAGCTTAACTGCGGGGGCGGAGACCCAGTACTTC. The chain recombines TRBV7-3 with TRBJ2-5; a possible D gene is TRBD2 (7 bases). The CDR3 is made up of 14 amino acids. Trimming stripped 0 bases from V and 5 bases from J, with 10 bases between. The germline V gene has CDR1 SGHTA and CDR2 FQGTGA.

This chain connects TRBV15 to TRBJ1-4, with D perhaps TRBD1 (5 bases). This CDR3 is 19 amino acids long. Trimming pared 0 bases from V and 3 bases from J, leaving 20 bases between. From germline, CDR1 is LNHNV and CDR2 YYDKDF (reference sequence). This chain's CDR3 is CATSRETFRPGEANEKLFF. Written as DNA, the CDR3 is TGTGCCACCAGCAGAGAAACCTTCCGACCGGGGGAAGCTAATGAAAAACTGTTTTTT.

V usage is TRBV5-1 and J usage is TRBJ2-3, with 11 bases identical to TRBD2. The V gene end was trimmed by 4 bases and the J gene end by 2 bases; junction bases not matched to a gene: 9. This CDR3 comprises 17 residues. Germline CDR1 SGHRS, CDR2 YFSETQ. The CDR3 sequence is CASSALSGGVPTDTQYF. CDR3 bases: TGCGCCAGCAGCGCTCTTAGCGGGGGGGTTCCCACAGATACGCAGTATTTT.

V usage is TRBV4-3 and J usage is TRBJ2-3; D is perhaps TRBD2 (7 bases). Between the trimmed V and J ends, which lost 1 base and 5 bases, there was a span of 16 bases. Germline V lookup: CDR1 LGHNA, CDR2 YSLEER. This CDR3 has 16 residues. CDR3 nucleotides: TGCGCCAGCAGCCAAGCTGGGGGGGGGCCGGGAGATACGCAGTATTTT. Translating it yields CASSQAGGGPGDTQYF.

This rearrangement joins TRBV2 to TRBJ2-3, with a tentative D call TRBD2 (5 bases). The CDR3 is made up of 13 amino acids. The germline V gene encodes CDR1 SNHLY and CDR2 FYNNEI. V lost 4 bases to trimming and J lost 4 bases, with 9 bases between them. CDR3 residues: CASSGESADTQYF. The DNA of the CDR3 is TGTGCCAGCAGTGGGGAGTCTGCAGATACGCAGTATTTT.

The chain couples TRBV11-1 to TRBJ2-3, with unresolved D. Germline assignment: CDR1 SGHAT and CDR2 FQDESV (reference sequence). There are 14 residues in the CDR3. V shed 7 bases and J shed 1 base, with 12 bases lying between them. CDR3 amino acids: CASTFPGGTDTQYF. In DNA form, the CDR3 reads TGTGCCAGCACCTTCCCGGGTGGCACAGATACGCAGTATTTT. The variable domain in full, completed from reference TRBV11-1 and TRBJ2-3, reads EAEVAQSPRYKITEKSQAVAFWCDPISGHATLYWYRQILGQGPELLVQFQDESVVDDSQLPKDRFSAERLKGVDSTLKIQPAELGDSAMYLCASTFPGGTDTQYFGPGTRLTVL.